This T cell receptor (beta chain) appears in the sequencing data of a study of T-cell reconstitution after alpha-beta-depleted transplantation in children. Study-level results: The main origin of T-cell counts and diversity one year after transplant was newly produced T cells. Reports say that about two months after transplant, the alpha-beta T cells came out of several hundred graft clones that had expanded. Some patients showed high day-60 TCRbeta diversity, which derived from surviving recipient T cells and thymic progenitors.

Note on this clonotype: The antigen is unknown.

Trimming stripped 1 base from V and 8 bases from J, with 8 bases between. Germline lookup yields CDR1 DFQATT and CDR2 SNEGSKA (reference sequence). This CDR3 has 12 amino acids. Library preparation (for TCRbeta) was performed with unique molecular identifiers. TCRdb used MiXCR to reprocess the PCR reads, holding one entry per CDR3 protein. The sample includes about 470,000 distinct CDR3 sequences, 43% seen only once; the top ten take roughly 27%. This clonotype was sampled from a girl aged 2-15 years with aplastic anemia, due to receive a stem cell transplant. This rearrangement joins TRBV20-1 to TRBJ2-2; no clear D. The sample consisted of PBMCs, taken before TCRalphabeta/CD19-depleted stem cell transplant. Written as DNA, the CDR3 is TGCAGTGCTAGAGCCCAGGCAGGGGAGCTGTTTTTT. As protein: CSARAQAGELFF.